These 15 T cell receptor beta chains share one sample of origin, sequenced in a study of glioma-infiltrating T cells. The iRepertoire nested amplicon-rescue multiplex PCR amplified TCR alpha and beta CDR3s from RNA. In TCRdb, the multiplex PCR reads were re-called with MiXCR into one record per CDR3 protein. The repertoire holds under 20,000 distinct CDR3 sequences, with roughly 64% as singletons. Input material: glioma tissue, nonneoplastic brain tissue, or PBMCs (not recorded which). The receptors shown here come from a human donor with low-grade glioma or glioblastoma, undergoing nonglioma brain surgery, or in good health (not recorded which).

The genes are TRBV28 and TRBJ2-5; 13 positions match TRBD2. Germline loops: CDR1 MDHEN, CDR2 SYDVKM. This CDR3 is built from 16 residues. The trim removed 5 bases at V and 4 bases at J, leaving 7 bases unmatched. CDR3: CASSEYRTSGRETQYF. The CDR3 nucleotides read TGTGCCAGCAGTGAATACCGGACTAGCGGGAGAGAGACCCAGTACTTC.

This clonotype is labeled as medium-sized. The rearrangement links TRBV27 to TRBJ2-1; TRBD2 matches at 10 bases. V shed 6 bases, J shed 4 bases, and the junction held 12 bases outside the gene matches. CDR3 length equals 17 residues. The germline V gene has CDR1 MNHEY and CDR2 SMNVEV (reference sequence). CDR3 in amino acids: CASSFIPSGSLYNEQFF. The DNA of the CDR3 is TGTGCCAGCAGCTTTATCCCTAGCGGGAGTTTATACAATGAGCAGTTCTTC.

This clonotype has ten or more counts. The chain uses TRBV13 and TRBJ2-3; no reliable D call. Germline V gene lookup returns CDR1 PRHDT and CDR2 FYEKMQ (reference sequence). The germline V and J ends were trimmed by 5 bases and 2 bases, with 14 bases remaining between them. The CDR3 has 15 residues. The CDR3 DNA is TGTGCCAGCAGCATCGGCGGCAGTTTCACAGATACGCAGTATTTT. Translation gives CASSIGGSFTDTQYF.

The genes are TRBV20-1 and TRBJ2-5; the D is unclear. V lost 1 base and J 5 bases, leaving 8 bases between the germline ends. Germline V lookup: CDR1 DFQATT, CDR2 SNEGSKA (reference sequence). This CDR3 contains 12 residues. CDR3 DNA: TGCAGTGCTAGAGTGGAGTTGGAGACCCAGTACTTC. This codes for CSARVELETQYF.

This clonotype was recorded once. The gene calls are TRBV24-1 and TRBJ1-5, with D possibly TRBD1 on 6 matching bases. The V gene's germline CDR1 is KGHDR and CDR2 SFDVKD. There are 16 residues in the CDR3. V shed 4 bases and J shed 5 bases, with 17 bases lying between them. The CDR3 loop is CATSDGGRGGDQPQHF. The CDR3 DNA reads TGTGCCACCAGTGACGGCGGCAGGGGTGGGGATCAGCCCCAGCATTTT.

This chain connects TRBV2 to TRBJ2-7, with D unclear. CDR1 is SNHLY, CDR2 FYNNEI, per germline. V lost 2 bases and J 0 bases, leaving 11 bases between the germline ends. The CDR3 length is 15 residues. CDR3 region: CASSEWHGFSYEQYF. For the CDR3, the DNA is TGTGCCAGCAGTGAATGGCACGGCTTCTCCTACGAGCAGTACTTC.

Notes on this clonotype: This may stem from a read error, because a much larger clone lies one nucleotide away. This likely comes from a read error, as the CDR3 has no conserved phenylalanine or tryptophan at its end. The chain employs TRBV19 and TRBJ2-1, with 12 bases lining up with TRBD1. Germline V gene data show CDR1 as LNHDA and CDR2 as SQIVND (reference sequence). The CDR3 consists of 17 residues. J gave up 6 bases and V 2 bases, and 8 bases lay outside the gene matches. The CDR3 here is CASSITGQGAGGNEQFL. The CDR3 DNA follows: TGTGCCAGTAGTATAACGGGACAGGGGGCAGGGGGCAATGAGCAGTTCCTC.

The V gene is TRBV5-1, the J gene TRBJ2-7; D is ambiguous. Germline CDR1 is SGHRS and CDR2 is YFSETQ. The CDR3 totals 14 residues. Trimming took off 0 bases at V and 3 bases at J, with 10 bases between the two ends. The CDR3 coding sequence is TGCGCCAGCAGCTTGGACCGAACTTACTACGAGCAGTACTTC. Protein product: CASSLDRTYYEQYF.

This clonotype is medium-sized. The gene calls are TRBV6-6 and TRBJ2-1; no reliable D call. The CDR3 has 11 amino acids. V shed 1 base and J shed 9 bases, with 4 bases lying between them. Germline lookup yields CDR1 MNHNY and CDR2 SVGAGI (reference sequence). CDR3 in DNA: TGTGCCAGCAGTTACTTGCTTGAGCAGTTCTTC. Its protein is CASSYLLEQFF.

J is TRBJ2-7 and V is TRBV7-2; possibly TRBD2 for D (6 bases). From germline, CDR1 is SGHTA and CDR2 FQGNSA. CDR3 size: 15 residues. Between the trimmed V and J ends, which lost 7 bases and 3 bases, there was a span of 19 bases. Here the CDR3 reads CASTGRGATHYEQYF. CDR3 nucleotides: TGTGCCAGCACCGGTCGCGGGGCTACTCACTACGAGCAGTACTTC. Based on the CDR3 plus reference TRBV7-2 and TRBJ2-7, the full variable domain is GAGVSQSPSNKVTEKGKDVELRCDPISGHTALYWYRQSLGQGLEFLIYFQGNSAPDKSGLPSDRFSAERTGGSVSTLTIQRTQQEDSAVYLCASTGRGATHYEQYFGPGTRLTVT.

The chain is built from TRBV6-9 and TRBJ2-3; a possible D gene is TRBD2 (5 bases). Looked up from germline, CDR1 is MNHGY and CDR2 is SVAAGI. This CDR3 has 17 amino acids. The germline V and J ends were trimmed by 3 bases and 2 bases, with 18 bases remaining between them. This CDR3 is CASSYGMASRSTDTQYF. The CDR3 DNA reads TGTGCCAGCAGTTACGGGATGGCTAGCCGATCCACAGATACGCAGTATTTT.

The chain employs TRBV20-1 and TRBJ1-2, with 9 bases fitting TRBD1. With V trimmed by 4 bases and J by 4 bases, 7 bases remained unmatched. This CDR3 region has 14 residues. CDR1 is DFQATT and CDR2 is SNEGSKA in the germline V gene (reference sequence). Here the CDR3 reads CSAKRDRVFYGYTF. Here the CDR3 DNA reads TGCAGTGCTAAAAGGGACAGGGTATTCTATGGCTACACCTTC.

This clonotype was counted a few times. The rearrangement uses TRBV6-2 or TRBV6-3 and TRBJ2-1, with TRBD2 as a possible D gene (6 bases). This CDR3 spans 13 amino acids. Germline CDR1 is MNHEY and CDR2 is SVGEGT. The V and J ends lost 6 bases and 7 bases respectively, with 13 bases between them. For the CDR3, the DNA is TGTGCCAGCAGGCGGGACGGCACGAATGAGCAGTTCTTC. Its translation: CASRRDGTNEQFF.

This clonotype occurred many times. V gene TRBV29-1 combines with J gene TRBJ2-5; tentative D call: TRBD1 (6 bases). The V end was cut by 7 bases, the J end by 5 bases, with 14 bases between. Looked up from germline, CDR1 is SQVTM and CDR2 is ANQGSEA. This CDR3 region has 12 residues. The CDR3 here is CSGIRGAETQYF. The CDR3 region has the DNA TGCAGCGGAATCAGGGGCGCGGAGACCCAGTACTTC.

This clonotype occurred many times. The genes are TRBV3-1 and TRBJ2-3; D is ambiguous. This CDR3 spans 15 amino acids. Trimming pared 4 bases from V and 2 bases from J, leaving 13 bases between. Germline CDR1 reads LGHDT; CDR2 reads YNNKEL (reference sequence). CDR3 in DNA: TGTGCCAGCAGCCCCGCGCTAGGGCACACAGATACGCAGTATTTT. Translated, it gives CASSPALGHTDTQYF.